A single sample gave rise to the 27 T cell receptor beta chains below, sequenced in a study of blood T cell repertoires in COVID-19. Generated by immunoSEQ multiplex PCR, the TCRdb table keeps only in-frame clones and is missing some. The sample lists 100,000 to 110,000 clones; around four fifths were seen once. Material: peripheral blood. The receptors originated from a man between 65 and 85 years old with active or convalescent COVID-19.

The genes are TRBV6-5 and TRBJ2-2, with a possible D match to TRBD2 (6 bases). V gave up 2 bases and J gave up 7 bases, with 8 bases separating them. Germline CDR1 and CDR2: MNHEY and SVGAGI. The CDR3 is made up of 13 amino acids. The CDR3 region has the DNA TGTGCCAGCAGTTACGGAGGGCTCGGGGAGCTGTTTTTT. Protein: CASSYGGLGELFF.

This rearrangement joins TRBV7-2 to TRBJ2-7; tentatively, D is TRBD1 (5 bases). This CDR3 contains 12 residues. Germline V gene data show CDR1 as SGHTA and CDR2 as FQGNSA. V was cut by 3 bases and J by 6 bases, with 9 bases left in between. CDR3 loop: CASSLDIGEQYF. The DNA for the CDR3 is TGTGCCAGCAGCTTGGACATAGGCGAGCAGTACTTC.

The V gene is TRBV7-9, the J gene TRBJ2-1; 13 bases are a match to TRBD2. The CDR3 spans 12 residues. The germline V gene has CDR1 SEHNR and CDR2 FQNEAQ (reference sequence). V lost 6 bases and J lost 16; bases outside the gene matches: 6. CDR3 amino acids: CASSPGLAGAFF. For the CDR3, the DNA is TGTGCCAGCAGTCCAGGACTAGCGGGAGCCTTCTTC.

V usage is TRBV11-2 and J usage is TRBJ2-2; TRBD1 matches at 9 bases. The ends lost 1 base at V and 6 bases at J; junction bases unmatched: 9. Per the germline V gene, CDR1 is SGHAT and CDR2 is FQNNGV. This CDR3 spans 17 amino acids. The CDR3: CASSLVLRDRVSGELFF. The DNA of the CDR3 is TGTGCCAGCAGCTTAGTCCTGCGGGACAGGGTCTCCGGGGAGCTGTTTTTT.

For the CDR3, the DNA is TGTGCCAGCAGCGAGCTAGACAGATACTCAAACAATGAGCAGTTCTTC. Translated: CASSELDRYSNNEQFF. This rearrangement joins TRBV9 to TRBJ2-1; D perhaps matches TRBD1 (5 bases). V was cut by 3 bases and J by 5 bases, with 18 bases left in between. Germline V gene sequence: CDR1 SGDLS, CDR2 YYNGEE. CDR3 length equals 16 residues.

This chain joins TRBV2 and TRBJ1-1; D remains unclear. CDR1 and CDR2 from the germline V gene are SNHLY and FYNNEI. Trimming pared 5 bases from V and 7 bases from J, leaving 17 bases between. The CDR3 extends over 14 amino acids. The CDR3 DNA follows: TGTGCCAGCAGTTTCCTGCCGGGGATGAGTGAAGCTTTCTTT. This translates into CASSFLPGMSEAFF. The whole variable domain, filled in from reference TRBV2 and TRBJ1-1, reads EPEVTQTPSHQVTQMGQEVILRCVPISNHLYFYWYRQILGQKVEFLVSFYNNEISEKSEIFDDQFSVERPDGSNFTLKIRSTKLEDSAMYFCASSFLPGMSEAFFGQGTRLTVV.

The chain joins TRBV7-2 to TRBJ1-6; D is perhaps TRBD1 (5 bases). V lost 0 bases and J lost 5, with 5 bases in between. The CDR3 has 14 residues. Germline V lookup: CDR1 SGHTA, CDR2 FQGNSA. CDR3 DNA sequence: TGTGCCAGCAGCTTAGCGACAGATAATTCACCCCTCCACTTT. Translating it yields CASSLATDNSPLHF.

This sequence joins TRBV28 and TRBJ2-7, with 7 bases fitting TRBD1. CDR1 is MDHEN and CDR2 is SYDVKM in the germline V gene. Trimming removed 2 bases from V and 6 bases from J; junction bases left unmatched: 16. The CDR3 is made up of 17 amino acids. CDR3 coding DNA: TGTGCCAGCAGTTTACTGACGACAGGGTTCCTAAGGGGCGAGCAGTACTTC. Its translation is CASSLLTTGFLRGEQYF.

The chain uses TRBV25-1 and TRBJ2-3; D is perhaps TRBD2 (6 bases). Between the trimmed V and J ends, which lost 6 bases and 9 bases, there was a span of 19 bases. CDR3 size: 14 residues. Germline V gene data show CDR1 as MGHDK and CDR2 as SYGVNS. The CDR3 here is CASRGGRRDSTQYF. The CDR3 bases are TGTGCCAGCAGAGGAGGGAGACGAGATAGCACGCAGTATTTT.

The chain uses TRBV4-3 and TRBJ2-6; unclear D gene. Per germline, CDR1 LGHNA and CDR2 YSLEER. The CDR3 has 15 amino acids. The ends were cut back, 1 base at V and 1 base at J, with 5 bases in the middle. CDR3 DNA: TGCGCCAGCAGCCAAGGGCGGTCTGGGGCCAACGTCCTGACTTTC. Translated, it gives CASSQGRSGANVLTF.

The chain recombines TRBV9 with TRBJ2-3; TRBD1 matches at 8 bases. The CDR3 has 16 amino acids. Germline trimming cut 4 bases from V and 2 bases from J; bases unmatched to any gene: 9. The germline gives CDR1 SGDLS, CDR2 YYNGEE. The chain's CDR3 is CASSLQGATPTDTQYF. As DNA, the CDR3 is TGTGCCAGCAGCCTCCAGGGGGCGACCCCCACAGATACGCAGTATTTT.

The chain recombines TRBV4-2 with TRBJ2-7; 8 nucleotides line up with TRBD1. CDR1 and CDR2 from the germline V gene are LGHNA and YNFKEQ. V lost 0 bases to trimming and J lost 1 base; unmatched junction nucleotides: 5. CDR3 length equals 16 residues. This CDR3 is CASSQDRTGSSYEQYF. The CDR3 nucleotides read TGTGCCAGCAGCCAAGATCGGACAGGGTCATCCTACGAGCAGTACTTC.

V gene TRBV19 combines with J gene TRBJ2-7; 7 bases are shared with TRBD2. CDR3 size: 14 residues. CDR1 and CDR2 (germline): LNHDA, SQIVND (reference sequence). The ends lost 4 bases at V and 4 bases at J; junction bases unmatched: 7. The DNA of the CDR3 is TGTGCCAGTAGTAGCGCTAGCGGAGTTTACGAGCAGTACTTC. It yields the protein CASSSASGVYEQYF.

The rearrangement joins TRBV5-5 to TRBJ2-2; TRBD1 matches 9 bases. Unmatched junction bases numbered 8, after V lost 2 bases and J lost 3 bases. CDR3 length: 17 residues. CDR1 is SGHKS, CDR2 YYEKEE, per germline (reference sequence). The CDR3 is CASSLRTGTGYTGELFF. The CDR3 DNA sequence: TGTGCCAGCAGCTTACGAACCGGGACAGGGTACACCGGGGAGCTGTTTTTT.

The chain uses TRBV2 and TRBJ1-1; D not resolved. The germline V gene encodes CDR1 SNHLY and CDR2 FYNNEI. The CDR3 is made up of 14 amino acids. Trimming cost V 2 bases and J 1 base, with 8 bases left between them. CDR3 amino acids: CASSERSPNTEAFF. The CDR3, as DNA: TGTGCCAGCAGTGAACGGTCCCCGAACACTGAAGCTTTCTTT. The full variable domain, rest sourced from reference TRBV2 and TRBJ1-1, is EPEVTQTPSHQVTQMGQEVILRCVPISNHLYFYWYRQILGQKVEFLVSFYNNEISEKSEIFDDQFSVERPDGSNFTLKIRSTKLEDSAMYFCASSERSPNTEAFFGQGTRLTVV.

This chain uses TRBV21-1 with TRBJ2-2; no DNA check was done on the table's D call, TRBD2. TRBV21-1 is a recognized pseudogene. The CDR3 sequence is 15 residues long. The CDR3 loop reads CASTSGALSDGELFF. CDR3 sequence (DNA): TGTGCCAGTACTAGCGGGGCCCTCTCTGACGGGGAGCTGTTTTTT.

There are a few counts of this clone. J is TRBJ2-2 and V is TRBV6-5; 7 bases agree with TRBD1. The CDR3 is 14 amino acids. From germline, CDR1 is MNHEY and CDR2 SVGAGI. V gave up 4 bases and J gave up 5 bases; unmatched junction bases: 4. The CDR3 spells CASSLGQRTGELFF. CDR3 nucleotide sequence: TGTGCCAGCAGTTTGGGACAGAGGACCGGGGAGCTGTTTTTT.

This chain connects TRBV5-1 to TRBJ1-5; the D is unclear. The CDR3 runs 15 residues. Germline CDR1 is SGHRS and CDR2 is YFSETQ. V shed 0 bases and J shed 7 bases, with 14 bases lying between them. The CDR3 reads CASSLEPGAGQPQHF. The CDR3 DNA reads TGCGCCAGCAGCTTGGAGCCGGGCGCGGGGCAGCCCCAGCATTTT.

This clone has only a few counts. The chain combines TRBV7-9 with TRBJ1-4, with 9 bases identical to TRBD1. This CDR3 is built from 15 residues. J lost 8 bases, V lost 0 bases, and 4 bases had no gene match. Germline loops: CDR1 SEHNR, CDR2 FQNEAQ (reference sequence). CDR3 residues: CASSLAGQGSEKLFF. The CDR3 nucleotides read TGTGCCAGCAGCTTAGCGGGACAGGGATCGGAAAAACTGTTTTTT.

The rearrangement links TRBV14 to TRBJ2-1; TRBD1 agrees at 7 bases. Germline V gene sequence: CDR1 SGHDN, CDR2 FVKESK. This CDR3 has 16 residues. The V gene end was trimmed by 0 bases and the J gene end by 5 bases; junction bases not matched to a gene: 7. The CDR3 DNA follows: TGTGCCAGCAGCCAAGAACTGACAGGGACGGACAATGAGCAGTTCTTC. Its translation is CASSQELTGTDNEQFF.

The V call is TRBV5-1, the J call TRBJ1-2; unclear D gene. The CDR3 extends over 17 amino acids. The germline V gene encodes CDR1 SGHRS and CDR2 YFSETQ. Trimming cost V 4 bases and J 0 bases, with 19 bases left between them. This chain's CDR3 is CASSPSVGRPANYGYTF. Written as DNA, the CDR3 is TGCGCCAGCAGCCCATCGGTAGGGAGGCCCGCTAACTATGGCTACACCTTC.

This clone was seen more than once but under ten times. The chain recombines TRBV7-2 with TRBJ2-7; possible D gene TRBD1, 5 bases. The V gene's germline CDR1 is SGHTA and CDR2 FQGNSA. This CDR3 has 16 residues. The V gene lost 8 bases and the J gene lost 7 bases, with 27 bases spanning the gap. The CDR3 region has the DNA TGTGCCAGCGCCCCGGCCTCAGGGTCACTGGCGTGGGAGCAGTACTTC. It codes for CASAPASGSLAWEQYF.

J is TRBJ2-7 and V is TRBV7-2; 8 bases are a match to TRBD2. Per the germline V gene, CDR1 is SGHTA and CDR2 is FQGNSA. This CDR3 is 15 amino acids long. The V segment lost 5 bases and the J segment 6 bases; nucleotides outside the gene matches: 12. In DNA, the CDR3 is TGTGCCAGCAGCCCGATGAGCGGGAGTACGGGCGAGCAGTACTTC. This translates into CASSPMSGSTGEQYF.

The chain links TRBV28 to TRBJ2-7, with no clear D. CDR3 length: 14 amino acids. CDR1 and CDR2 (germline): MDHEN, SYDVKM. The V and J ends lost 2 bases and 3 bases respectively, with 11 bases between them. CDR3 in amino acids: CASSLEVRYYEQYF. The DNA of the CDR3 is TGTGCCAGCAGTTTAGAGGTCAGATACTACGAGCAGTACTTC.

This sequence joins TRBV12-3 or TRBV12-4 and TRBJ2-7, with 8 positions matching TRBD1. This CDR3 has 13 residues. V shed 2 bases, J shed 5 bases, and the junction held 2 bases outside the gene matches. The CDR3 DNA is TGTGCCAGCAGTTTACACAGGGGGAACGAGCAGTACTTC. It yields the protein CASSLHRGNEQYF.

J is TRBJ2-7 and V is TRBV6-5; no clear D. Per the germline V gene, CDR1 is MNHEY and CDR2 is SVGAGI. There are 13 residues in the CDR3. V lost 2 bases and J lost 0, with 5 bases in between. DNA for the CDR3: TGTGCCAGCAGTTACGCAGTCTCCTACGAGCAGTACTTC. Translating gives CASSYAVSYEQYF.

The chain carries TRBV7-2 and TRBJ2-7; D may be TRBD2 (8 bases). Germline V gene lookup returns CDR1 SGHTA and CDR2 FQGNSA. V lost 6 bases to trimming and J lost 6 bases, with 15 bases between them. This CDR3 contains 13 residues. Written as DNA, the CDR3 is TGTGCCAGCAGAATTAGCGGGACAGCCGAGCAGTACTTC. Its translation is CASRISGTAEQYF.